The sequence of this T cell receptor beta chain was determined in a study of shared clonotypes between healthy human individuals. Study conclusions and caveats: Across subsets, estimated richness was generally greater for naive than for memory populations. Genetic and exposure-history diversity was limited by the few donors.

J lost 6 bases, V lost 6 bases, and 10 bases had no gene match. The CDR3 is made up of 14 amino acids. CDR1 and CDR2 (germline): MDHEN, SYDVKM. Produced via immunoSEQ multiplex PCR; TCRdb's table is partial and in-frame only. The sample holds 2,500,000 or so clones, about 90% seen once. With respect to this clone: Its target is not known.

The origin of this receptor is a man aged 18 to 29 in good health. Some clones in this sample may be carry-over from other donors' samples. The chain links TRBV28 to TRBJ2-7; the match to TRBD1 covers 8 bases. What was sequenced was naive CD4+ T cells from PBMCs. Subset reported: CD45RA+ positively selected. In nucleotides, the CDR3 is TGTGCCAGCAGGACCCCGGGACAGGTGTTCGAGCAGTACTTC. Its translation: CASRTPGQVFEQYF.